The rows below give T cell receptor beta chains drawn from one sample of a study of cytomegalovirus exposure and HLA in healthy donors. Measured with immunoSEQ multiplex PCR; TCRdb has only the in-frame clones, and not every one. This sample has around 140,000 clones, with roughly 80% found just once. Sequenced: PBMCs. All receptors come from a female donor in good health and CMV-seronegative. Both conserved end residues are trimmed from each CDR3.

11	TRBV28	TRBJ2-3	ASSSGGGDTQY
12	TRBV28	TRBJ1-1	ASSLDRVVTEAF
13	TRBV28	TRBJ1-2	ASRNNPQGASGYT
15	TRBV9	TRBJ2-2	ASSVYKQGASGGELF
13	TRBV7-6	TRBJ1-4	ASSPPQGVKEKLF
15	TRBV27	TRBJ2-1	ASSSTSGRAFYNEQF
14	TRBV11-2	TRBJ2-5	ASSLGGLAGGETQY
13	TRBV28	TRBJ2-5	ASSPAGGQQETQY
10	TRBV4-1	TRBJ1-4	ASSPGGEKLF
8	TRBV20-1	TRBJ2-5	STGRETQY
14	TRBV19	TRBJ1-5	ASSFGEFYSNQPQH
11	TRBV6-1	TRBJ1-1	ASSTHRDTEAF
10	TRBV9	TRBJ2-7	ASSGPGDEQY
15	TRBV9	TRBJ1-4	ASSLGQGGSTNEKLF
9	TRBV12-5	TRBJ2-7	ASLSTYEQY
12	TRBV7-6	TRBJ1-1	ASSSQGANTEAF
12	TRBV7-3	TRBJ1-6	ASSAGLMGSPLH
11	TRBV7-3	TRBJ1-2	ASSFDRNYGYT
13	TRBV9	TRBJ2-5	ASSVGDSKQETQY
13	TRBV6-1	TRBJ1-1	ASSVGTVTATEAF
11	TRBV7-9	TRBJ2-1	ASSTGTGNEQF
15	TRBV7-9	-	ASSHKGRGTSFYEQY
14	TRBV5-4	TRBJ1-3	ASSQGQVAFGNTIY
13	TRBV6-4	TRBJ1-6	ASSDAWANNSPLH
13	TRBV15	TRBJ1-1	ATSRVTRSPTEAF
12	TRBV5-6	TRBJ1-2	ASSLSLQAYGYT
13	TRBV18	TRBJ1-2	ASSPEDGTGSLYT
16	TRBV10-3	TRBJ1-5	AISESAGQGAGNQPQH
12	TRBV5-4	TRBJ1-1	ASSPRQGNTEAF